Reported below is one TCR beta chain. Antigen unknown. The data were taken from a study of shared clonotypes between healthy human individuals. At the level of the study: The cohort had a couple of women and three men, ages 18 to 49. General study points: Since donors were few, the genetic and exposure-history diversity represented was limited. Naive CD4 clonotypes overlapped across a few donors at roughly 5%.

The assay ran at deep level. This table comes from immunoSEQ multiplex PCR, and its TCRdb copy is limited to in-frame clones, with some not included. There are about 2 million clones in the sample; about 95% occur only once, and 1% to 1.5% lies in the top ten. The V end was cut by 6 bases, the J end by 8 bases, with 16 bases between. In germline, CDR1 is MNHEY, CDR2 SMNVEV (reference sequence). The CDR3 sequence is 13 residues long. Terminally differentiated effector memory CD45RA+ cells were excluded by CCR7 positive selection of CD45RO-negative cells. Sequenced sample: naive CD8+ T cells sorted from blood. The sequence came from a man aged 18 to 35 in good health. The V and J genes are TRBV27 and TRBJ1-2; D unclear. This CDR3 reads CASSPLSGRGYTF. For the CDR3, the DNA is TGTGCCAGCAGCCCCCTATCTGGGCGCGGCTACACCTTC.